This TCR beta chain was captured in a study of identical twins. Study outcomes and limitations: Within twin pairs, the out-of-frame alpha sequences they shared showed excess low generation probability.

Trimming removed 6 bases from V and 4 bases from J, with 21 bases in between. The germline gives CDR1 DFQATT, CDR2 SNEGSKA (reference sequence). The CDR3 consists of 15 residues. MiXCR was run by TCRdb on the 5' RACE reads, yielding one entry per CDR3 protein. Of 700,000 to 950,000 distinct CDR3 sequences listed, 9% to 15% were seen once; the top ten hold around 1.5%. Only a few counts were recorded for this clonotype. Its antigen remains unknown. The same sample was also used in a study of yellow fever vaccine responses in identical twins.

The chain has TRBV20-1 and TRBJ1-2; D possibly corresponds to TRBD1 (5 bases). This TCR derives from a woman aged 18-30 years in good health. The sequencing input was PBMCs. The CDR3 DNA is TGCAGTGCCTCTAAGACGGGGGTGATGGGCTATGGCTACACCTTC. The encoded protein is CSASKTGVMGYGYTF.